One TCR beta chain is described in this entry. This entry belongs to a study of blood T cell repertoires in COVID-19. On the study more broadly: Acute and convalescent COVID-19 specimens originated in the United States, Italy and Spain.

Generated by immunoSEQ multiplex PCR, the TCRdb table keeps only in-frame clones and is missing some. Found here are 390,000 or so clones, roughly nine tenths of them singletons; the top ten hold less than 3.5%. V was pared by 7 bases and J by 0 bases, with 13 bases between. The CDR3 runs to 14 residues. Germline CDR1 and CDR2: SGHRS and YFSETQ. This chain uses TRBV5-1 with TRBJ1-1, with D perhaps TRBD1 (6 bases). Sequenced material: peripheral blood. The origin of this receptor is a woman aged 25 to 39 with COVID-19, enrolled during active disease. CDR3 loop: CASGTGSMNTEAFF. The CDR3 coding sequence is TGCGCCAGCGGCACAGGGAGTATGAACACTGAAGCTTTCTTT.